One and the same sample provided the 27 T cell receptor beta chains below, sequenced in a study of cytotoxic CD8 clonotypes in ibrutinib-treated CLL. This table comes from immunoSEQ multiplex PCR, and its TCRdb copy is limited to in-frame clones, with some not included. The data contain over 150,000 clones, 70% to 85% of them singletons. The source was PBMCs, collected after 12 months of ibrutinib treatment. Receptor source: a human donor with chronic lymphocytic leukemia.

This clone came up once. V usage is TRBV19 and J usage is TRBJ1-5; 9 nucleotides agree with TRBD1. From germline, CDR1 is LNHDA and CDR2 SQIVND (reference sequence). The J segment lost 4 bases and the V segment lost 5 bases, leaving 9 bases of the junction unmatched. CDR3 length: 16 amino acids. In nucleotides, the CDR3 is TGTGCCAGTAGTGCGGACAGGGGCCCACTTAATCAGCCCCAGCATTTT. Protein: CASSADRGPLNQPQHF.

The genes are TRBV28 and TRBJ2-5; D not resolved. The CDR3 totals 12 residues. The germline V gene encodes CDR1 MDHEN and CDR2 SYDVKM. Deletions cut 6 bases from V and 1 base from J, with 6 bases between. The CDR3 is CASRTPQETQYF. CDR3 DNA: TGTGCCAGCAGGACGCCCCAAGAGACCCAGTACTTC.

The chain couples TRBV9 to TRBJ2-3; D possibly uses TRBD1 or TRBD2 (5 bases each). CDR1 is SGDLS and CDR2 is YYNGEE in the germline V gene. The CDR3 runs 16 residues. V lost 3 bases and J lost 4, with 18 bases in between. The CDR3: CASSASGTPRADTQYF. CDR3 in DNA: TGTGCCAGCAGCGCCTCCGGGACGCCGCGCGCAGATACGCAGTATTTT.

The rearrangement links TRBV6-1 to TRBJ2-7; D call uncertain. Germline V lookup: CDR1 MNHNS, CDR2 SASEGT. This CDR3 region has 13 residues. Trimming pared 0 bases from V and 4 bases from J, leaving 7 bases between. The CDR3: CASSEAGMYEQYF. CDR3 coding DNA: TGTGCCAGCAGTGAAGCAGGGATGTACGAGCAGTACTTC.

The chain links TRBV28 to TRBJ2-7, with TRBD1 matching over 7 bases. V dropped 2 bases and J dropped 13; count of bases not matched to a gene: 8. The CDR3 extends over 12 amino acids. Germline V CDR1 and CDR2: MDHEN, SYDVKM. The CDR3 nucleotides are TGTGCCAGCAGTTTAAGTGACAGGGCAGTCTACTTC. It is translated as CASSLSDRAVYF.

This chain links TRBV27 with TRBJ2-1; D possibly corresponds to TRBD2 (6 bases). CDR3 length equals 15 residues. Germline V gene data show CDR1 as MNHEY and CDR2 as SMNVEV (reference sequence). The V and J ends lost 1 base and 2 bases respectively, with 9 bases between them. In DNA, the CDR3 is TGTGCCAGCAGTTTATTCGGGAGCGCCTACAATGAGCAGTTCTTC. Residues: CASSLFGSAYNEQFF.

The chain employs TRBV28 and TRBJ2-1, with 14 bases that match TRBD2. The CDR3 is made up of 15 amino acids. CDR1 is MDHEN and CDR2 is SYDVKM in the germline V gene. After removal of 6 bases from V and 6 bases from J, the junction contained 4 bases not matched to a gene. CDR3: CASSPGLAGGNEQFF. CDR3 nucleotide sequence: TGTGCCAGCAGCCCTGGACTAGCGGGGGGCAATGAGCAGTTCTTC. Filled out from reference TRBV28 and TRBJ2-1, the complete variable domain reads DVKVTQSSRYLVKRTGEKVFLECVQDMDHENMFWYRQDPGLGLRLIYFSYDVKMKEKGDIPEGYSVSREKKERFSLILESASTNQTSMYLCASSPGLAGGNEQFFGPGTRLTVL.

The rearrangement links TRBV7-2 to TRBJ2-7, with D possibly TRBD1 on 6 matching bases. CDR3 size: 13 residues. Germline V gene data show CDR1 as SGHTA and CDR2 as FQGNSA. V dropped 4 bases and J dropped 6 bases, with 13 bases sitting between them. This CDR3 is CASSSNRVGEQYF. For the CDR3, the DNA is TGTGCCAGCAGCTCAAACAGGGTGGGCGAGCAGTACTTC.

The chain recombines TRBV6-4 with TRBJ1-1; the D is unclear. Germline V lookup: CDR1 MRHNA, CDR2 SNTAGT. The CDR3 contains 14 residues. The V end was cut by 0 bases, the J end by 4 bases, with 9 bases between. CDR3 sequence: CASSDSYLSTEAFF. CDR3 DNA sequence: TGTGCCAGCAGTGACTCGTACTTATCCACTGAAGCTTTCTTT.

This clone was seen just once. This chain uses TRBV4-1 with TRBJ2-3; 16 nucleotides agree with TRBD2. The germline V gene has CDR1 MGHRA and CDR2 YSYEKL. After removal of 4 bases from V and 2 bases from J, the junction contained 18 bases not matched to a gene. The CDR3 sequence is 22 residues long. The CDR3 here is CASSRLLGLAGGQAWATDTQYF. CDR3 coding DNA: TGCGCCAGCAGCCGCCTTTTGGGACTAGCGGGGGGGCAGGCGTGGGCCACAGATACGCAGTATTTT.

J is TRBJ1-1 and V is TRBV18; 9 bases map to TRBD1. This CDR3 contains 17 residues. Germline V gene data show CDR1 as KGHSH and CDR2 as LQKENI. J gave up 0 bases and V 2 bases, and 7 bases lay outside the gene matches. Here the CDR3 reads CASSPSGQGLMNTEAFF. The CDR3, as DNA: TGTGCCAGCTCACCATCTGGACAGGGGCTGATGAACACTGAAGCTTTCTTT.

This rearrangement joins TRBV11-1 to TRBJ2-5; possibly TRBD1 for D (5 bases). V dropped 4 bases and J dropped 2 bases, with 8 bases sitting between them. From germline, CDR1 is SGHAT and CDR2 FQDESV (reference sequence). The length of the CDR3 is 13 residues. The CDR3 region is CASSSDTQETQYF. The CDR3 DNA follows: TGTGCCAGCAGCTCGGACACACAAGAGACCCAGTACTTC.

The CDR3 DNA sequence: TGTGCCAGTAGTATAGGGGGACATGTGGGCGAAAAACTGTTTTTT. Its protein product is CASSIGGHVGEKLFF. The genes are TRBV19 and TRBJ1-4; the D gene is possibly TRBD1 (6 bases). With 1 base removed from V and 8 bases from J, the gap between germline ends came to 14 bases. Germline V lookup: CDR1 LNHDA, CDR2 SQIVND (reference sequence). The CDR3 is 15 amino acids. Supplemented by reference TRBV19 and TRBJ1-4, the full variable domain reads DGGITQSPKYLFRKEGQNVTLSCEQNLNHDAMYWYRQDPGQGLRLIYYSQIVNDFQKGDIAEGYSVSREKKESFPLTVTSAQKNPTAFYLCASSIGGHVGEKLFFGSGTQLSVL.

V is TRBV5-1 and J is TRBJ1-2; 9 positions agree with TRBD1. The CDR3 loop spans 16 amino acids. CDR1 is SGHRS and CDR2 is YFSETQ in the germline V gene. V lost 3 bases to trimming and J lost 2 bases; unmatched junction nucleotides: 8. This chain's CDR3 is CASSSQQGAANYGYTF. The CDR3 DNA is TGCGCCAGCAGCTCCCAACAGGGGGCCGCGAACTATGGCTACACCTTC.

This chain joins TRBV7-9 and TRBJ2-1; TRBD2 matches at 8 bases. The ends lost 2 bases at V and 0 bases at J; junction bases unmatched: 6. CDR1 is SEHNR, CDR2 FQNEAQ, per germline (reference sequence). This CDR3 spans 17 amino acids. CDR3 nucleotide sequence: TGTGCCAGCAGCTTATCTAGCGGGCCGAGCTCCTACAATGAGCAGTTCTTC. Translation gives CASSLSSGPSSYNEQFF.

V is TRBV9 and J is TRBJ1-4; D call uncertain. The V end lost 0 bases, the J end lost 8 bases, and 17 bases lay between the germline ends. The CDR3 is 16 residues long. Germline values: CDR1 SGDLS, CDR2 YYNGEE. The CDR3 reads CASSVAAGLNGEKLFF. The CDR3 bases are TGTGCCAGCAGCGTAGCGGCGGGCCTAAATGGGGAAAAACTGTTTTTT.

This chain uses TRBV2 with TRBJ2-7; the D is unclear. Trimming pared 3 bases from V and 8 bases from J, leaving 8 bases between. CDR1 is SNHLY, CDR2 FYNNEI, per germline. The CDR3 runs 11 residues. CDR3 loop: CASSDSPKQYF. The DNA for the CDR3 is TGTGCCAGCAGTGACTCGCCGAAGCAGTACTTC.

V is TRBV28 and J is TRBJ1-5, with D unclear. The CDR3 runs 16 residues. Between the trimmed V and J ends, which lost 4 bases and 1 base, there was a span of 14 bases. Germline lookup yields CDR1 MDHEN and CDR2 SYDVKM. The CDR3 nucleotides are TGTGCCAGCAGTTCCGAAGACGCCTGGAGCAATCAGCCCCAGCATTTT. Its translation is CASSSEDAWSNQPQHF.

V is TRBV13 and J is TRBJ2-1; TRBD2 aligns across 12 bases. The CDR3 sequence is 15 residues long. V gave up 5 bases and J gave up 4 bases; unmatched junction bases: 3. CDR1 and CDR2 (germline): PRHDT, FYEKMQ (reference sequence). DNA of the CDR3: TGTGCCAGCAGCAAAACTAGCGGGAGGTACAATGAGCAGTTCTTC. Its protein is CASSKTSGRYNEQFF.

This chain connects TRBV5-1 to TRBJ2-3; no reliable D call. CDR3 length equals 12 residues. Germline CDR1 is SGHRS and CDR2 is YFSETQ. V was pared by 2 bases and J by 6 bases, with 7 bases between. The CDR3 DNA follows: TGCGCCAGCAGCTTACCCACGGATACGCAGTATTTT. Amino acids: CASSLPTDTQYF.

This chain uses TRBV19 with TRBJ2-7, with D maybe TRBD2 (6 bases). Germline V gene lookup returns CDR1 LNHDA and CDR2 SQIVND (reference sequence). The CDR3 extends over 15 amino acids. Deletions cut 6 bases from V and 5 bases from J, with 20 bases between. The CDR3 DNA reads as TGTGCCAGTAGCCCACCGGAGGGCAGGGTGAACGAGCAGTACTTC. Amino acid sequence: CASSPPEGRVNEQYF.

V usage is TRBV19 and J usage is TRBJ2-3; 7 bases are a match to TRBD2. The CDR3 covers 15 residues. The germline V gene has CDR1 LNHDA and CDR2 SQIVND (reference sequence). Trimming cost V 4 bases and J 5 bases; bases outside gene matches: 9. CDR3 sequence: CASSRGGGIRDTQYF. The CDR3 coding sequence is TGTGCCAGTAGTAGGGGCGGGGGTATTCGAGATACGCAGTATTTT. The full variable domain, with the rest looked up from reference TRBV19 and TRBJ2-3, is DGGITQSPKYLFRKEGQNVTLSCEQNLNHDAMYWYRQDPGQGLRLIYYSQIVNDFQKGDIAEGYSVSREKKESFPLTVTSAQKNPTAFYLCASSRGGGIRDTQYFGPGTRLTVL.

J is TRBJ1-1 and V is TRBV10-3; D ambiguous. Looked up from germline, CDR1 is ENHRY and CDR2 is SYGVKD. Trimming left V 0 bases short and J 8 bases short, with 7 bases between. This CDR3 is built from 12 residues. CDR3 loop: CAISESRSEAFF. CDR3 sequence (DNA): TGTGCCATCAGTGAGTCAAGATCCGAAGCTTTCTTT.

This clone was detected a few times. CDR3 DNA sequence: TGTGCCAGCATCCAGGGGAATCAGAACACTGAAGCTTTCTTT. Its protein product is CASIQGNQNTEAFF. The rearrangement links TRBV28 to TRBJ1-1; a weak D match, TRBD1 (6 bases). Germline lookup yields CDR1 MDHEN and CDR2 SYDVKM. CDR3 length: 14 amino acids. Trimming pared 7 bases from V and 1 base from J, leaving 13 bases between.

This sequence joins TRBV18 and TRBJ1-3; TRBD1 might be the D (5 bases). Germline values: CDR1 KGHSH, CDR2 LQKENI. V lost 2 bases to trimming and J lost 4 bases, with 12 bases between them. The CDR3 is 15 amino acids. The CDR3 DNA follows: TGTGCCAGCTCACCAGTCCCCGGGACGGGAAACACCATATATTTT. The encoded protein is CASSPVPGTGNTIYF.

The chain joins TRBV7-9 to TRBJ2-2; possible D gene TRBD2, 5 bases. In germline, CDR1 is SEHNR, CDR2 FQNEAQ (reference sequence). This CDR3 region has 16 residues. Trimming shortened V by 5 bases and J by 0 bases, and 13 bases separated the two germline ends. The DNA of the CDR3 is TGTGCCAGCAGCCCCAGGACTCCTACGAACACCGGGGAGCTGTTTTTT. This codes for CASSPRTPTNTGELFF.

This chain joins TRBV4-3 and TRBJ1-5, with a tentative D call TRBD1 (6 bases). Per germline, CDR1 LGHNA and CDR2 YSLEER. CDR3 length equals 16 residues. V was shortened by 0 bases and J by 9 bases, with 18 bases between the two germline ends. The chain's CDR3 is CASSQDRQARALPQHF. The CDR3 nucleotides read TGCGCCAGCAGCCAAGATCGACAGGCGAGGGCTCTGCCCCAGCATTTT.